Listed below are T cell receptor beta chains from one sample, sequenced in a study of blood T cells in healthy people across ages. TCRdb reprocessed the 5' RACE reads via MiXCR and lists one record per CDR3 protein. In the table there are approximately 800,000 distinct CDR3 sequences, about 55% of which are singletons. Sequencing used blood. All receptors come from a man aged 80 or over in good health. The CDR3 runs from the conserved cysteine through the conserved F or W. The order of the fields is V gene, J gene, CDR3 protein.

>TRBV28|TRBJ2-3
CASSPPARDTQYF
>TRBV12-3/TRBV12-4|NA
CASSLLTGGATYEQYF
>TRBV2|TRBJ2-4
CASSIEGNIQYF
>TRBV20-1|TRBJ1-2
CSARDPDGYGYTF
>TRBV6-5|TRBJ2-3
CASSDRFGDTQYF
>TRBV28|TRBJ1-5
CASSLTGWLSNQPQHF
>TRBV29-1|TRBJ2-1
CSVEDLGGSNEQFF
>TRBV6-2/TRBV6-3|TRBJ2-3
CASSDDPGIRADTQYF
>TRBV20-1|TRBJ2-2
CSASASGRGGDTGELFF
>TRBV6-6|TRBJ2-5
CASSTTGGLETQYF
>TRBV9|TRBJ2-1
CASSALAGTYNEQFF
>TRBV7-2|TRBJ1-5
CASSRNSNQPQHF
>TRBV18|TRBJ2-6
CASSPTSIGPSGANVLTF
>TRBV5-1|TRBJ1-1
CASSRGRSEVTEAFF
>TRBV4-2|TRBJ2-3
CASSQLTSGRGGDTQYF
>TRBV12-3/TRBV12-4|TRBJ2-1
CASSPRGTRHNEQFF
>TRBV4-2|TRBJ1-5
CASSQEAGGADQPQHF
>TRBV7-2|TRBJ1-2
CASSPPGGQGDGYTF
>TRBV29-1|TRBJ1-2
CSVAPWTGYGYTF
>TRBV29-1|TRBJ1-1
CSVRGPSEAFF
>TRBV2|TRBJ2-3
CASRLGLGTDTQYF
>TRBV7-9|TRBJ2-1
CASGLTNNEQFF
>TRBV7-3|TRBJ2-1
CASSWTSPSNEQFF
>TRBV7-3|NA
CASSVNAGTAYEQYF
>TRBV29-1|TRBJ2-3
CSVLGQGARTQYF
>TRBV2|TRBJ2-1
CASIGRGNEQFF
>TRBV15|TRBJ2-4
CATSNQRAPPGEQYF
>TRBV7-3|TRBJ2-1
CASSLYGLAGGVSSYNEQFF
>TRBV5-1|TRBJ1-2
CASTLGQDHGYTF
>TRBV20-1|TRBJ2-7
CSAPHTSSYEQYF
>TRBV7-2|TRBJ2-5
CASSLRARQETQYF
>TRBV28|TRBJ2-7
CASMEWGRSSYEQYF
>TRBV6-5|TRBJ2-1
CASTQKGLVPNGQFF
>TRBV2|TRBJ1-1
CASSEGGMETEAFF
>TRBV7-9|TRBJ2-4
CASSPGSGRENIQYF
>TRBV18|TRBJ2-1
CASSDETGGYSYNEQFF
>TRBV25-1|TRBJ1-2
CASSDTQLGSYGYTF
>TRBV15|TRBJ2-7
CATSRGEPGGIDEQYF
>TRBV10-3|TRBJ1-4
CAISGQFNEKLFF
>TRBV3-1|TRBJ2-1
CASSQERGLAGFYGNEQFF
>TRBV20-1|NA
CSATTGIEQYF
>TRBV20-1|TRBJ1-4
CSARNPPGGTNEKLFF
>TRBV3-1|TRBJ2-6
CASSPGYGANVLTF
>TRBV28|TRBJ2-7
CASSLGGLAGERSYEQYF
>TRBV7-9|TRBJ2-5
CASRDGSIRETQYF
>TRBV28|TRBJ2-7
CASSFSGRYEQYF
>TRBV12-3/TRBV12-4|NA
CASSSGRDYNEQYF
>TRBV29-1|TRBJ1-2
CSAADNHYGYTF
>TRBV12-3/TRBV12-4|TRBJ1-2
CASTETEGNGYTF
>TRBV4-1|TRBJ1-1
CASSQRGGPDTEAFF